A single sample gave rise to the 18 T cell receptor beta chains below, sequenced in a study of technical replicates of blood from a handful of donors. Sequencing used immunoSEQ multiplex PCR; TCRdb keeps in-frame clones, though not all of them. The profile covers 75,000 to 100,000 clones, with 75% to 95% appearing a single time and roughly 0.27% taken by the ten largest. The sequencing sample was made of T cells isolated from PBMCs. These receptor sequences come from a human donor in good health.

The chain recombines TRBV6-5 with TRBJ2-1; no reliable D call. The CDR3 sequence is 12 residues long. Germline V gives CDR1 MNHEY, CDR2 SVGAGI. V shed 7 bases and J shed 6 bases, with 10 bases lying between them. DNA for the CDR3: TGTGCCAGCATTTCCAGAACCAATGAGCAGTTCTTC. Protein product: CASISRTNEQFF.

The V and J genes are TRBV15 and TRBJ1-2, with D possibly TRBD1 on 5 matching bases. This CDR3 spans 15 amino acids. Trimming took 1 base from V and 3 from J, leaving 12 bases between them. Germline CDR1 and CDR2: LNHNV and YYDKDF (reference sequence). CDR3: CATSRGTTGDYGYTF. The DNA of the CDR3 is TGTGCCACCAGCAGAGGGACAACGGGGGACTATGGCTACACCTTC.

The chain uses TRBV7-9 and TRBJ2-7; D unresolved. V shed 5 bases and J shed 6 bases, with 23 bases lying between them. Germline lookup yields CDR1 SEHNR and CDR2 FQNEAQ (reference sequence). The CDR3 is 16 amino acids. As DNA, the CDR3 is TGTGCCAGCAGCAGCTTTCAACCTACGAATATTGCCGAGCAGTACTTC. Encoded protein: CASSSFQPTNIAEQYF.

To note about this clone: One end of the junction is discordant with germline, which a read error may explain. V gene TRBV7-8 combines with J gene TRBJ2-5, with D maybe TRBD1 (6 bases). The CDR3 covers 11 residues. Germline V gene sequence: CDR1 SGHVS, CDR2 FQNEAQ. CDR3 nucleotides: TGTGCCAGCAGCTCGGGGACAAAAAGGGACTTC. Protein: CASSSGTKRDF.

V gene TRBV4-1 combines with J gene TRBJ1-5; 7 positions match TRBD1. The germline V gene encodes CDR1 MGHRA and CDR2 YSYEKL. CDR3 length: 16 amino acids. V lost 3 bases and J lost 2; bases outside the gene matches: 7. CDR3 DNA sequence: TGCGCCAGCAGCCAGGGGGACAGCGGCGGCAATCAGCCCCAGCATTTT. Protein: CASSQGDSGGNQPQHF.

This clone was detected once. This chain uses TRBV7-9 with TRBJ2-7; D gene ambiguous. Germline CDR1 reads SEHNR; CDR2 reads FQNEAQ (reference sequence). Trimming took off 1 base at V and 4 bases at J, with 5 bases between the two ends. The CDR3 is 12 residues long. The CDR3 DNA follows: TGTGCCAGCAGCTTAGGGCGGTACGAGCAGTACTTC. It encodes CASSLGRYEQYF.

This clone was recorded once. This chain connects TRBV7-8 to TRBJ2-7; unclear D gene. Germline CDR1 reads SGHVS; CDR2 reads FQNEAQ. The CDR3 has 13 residues. V lost 5 bases to trimming and J lost 4 bases, with 12 bases between them. DNA for the CDR3: TGTGCCAGCAGCCCCCGACTGTCTTACGAGCAGTACTTC. The encoded protein is CASSPRLSYEQYF.

This clone was seen only a few times. The chain combines TRBV4-1 with TRBJ1-5; no reliable D call. Germline loops: CDR1 MGHRA, CDR2 YSYEKL. Trimming pared 1 base from V and 4 bases from J, leaving 14 bases between. The CDR3 covers 16 residues. CDR3 region: CASSQGYSRLNQPQHF. DNA of the CDR3: TGCGCCAGCAGCCAAGGGTACAGTCGTCTTAATCAGCCCCAGCATTTT.

This chain uses TRBV6-5 with TRBJ1-2, with D possibly TRBD1 on 5 matching bases. This CDR3 is 12 amino acids long. From germline, CDR1 is MNHEY and CDR2 SVGAGI. Trimming cost V 7 bases and J 7 bases, with 13 bases left between them. The chain's CDR3 is CASTLGLGGYTF. Here the CDR3 DNA reads TGTGCCAGCACACTGGGGCTCGGTGGCTACACCTTC.

This chain joins TRBV1 and TRBJ2-7; the table's TRBD2 call for D was not verified on the DNA. TRBV1 is a pseudogene segment. The CDR3 is made up of 14 amino acids. CDR3 DNA: TGCACCAGCAGCCACTATGTAGCGGGGAGTGAGCAGTACTTC. Translated, it gives CTSSHYVAGSEQYF.

This clone occurred a few times. The chain joins TRBV30 to TRBJ2-5, with TRBD1 matching 8 bases. The CDR3 has 14 amino acids. V gave up 3 bases and J gave up 7 bases; unmatched junction bases: 10. The germline gives CDR1 GTSNPN, CDR2 SVGIG (reference sequence). The DNA of the CDR3 is TGTGCCTGGAGAATGACAGGGGCCTTTGTGACCCAGTACTTC. Residues: CAWRMTGAFVTQYF.

This clone was seen more than once but under ten times. The CDR3: CASSGQLMAELFF. The CDR3 nucleotides are TGTGCCAGCAGCGGACAATTAATGGCGGAGCTGTTTTTT. The V and J genes are TRBV6-4 and TRBJ2-2; perhaps TRBD1 as D (5 bases). Germline assignment: CDR1 MRHNA and CDR2 SNTAGT. The ends were cut back, 6 bases at V and 10 bases at J, with 15 bases in the middle. The CDR3 sequence is 13 residues long.

V is TRBV28 and J is TRBJ1-5, with unresolved D. The CDR3 totals 15 residues. V was pared by 7 bases and J by 0 bases, with 13 bases between. In germline, CDR1 is MDHEN, CDR2 SYDVKM. The DNA for the CDR3 is TGTGCCAGCATCTCTCAGGCTTATAGCAATCAGCCCCAGCATTTT. Translating gives CASISQAYSNQPQHF.

The chain uses TRBV2 and TRBJ1-5, with TRBD1 matching 7 bases. J was trimmed by 2 bases and V by 4 bases; bases with no gene match: 2. The CDR3 is made up of 14 amino acids. Germline V gene data show CDR1 as SNHLY and CDR2 as FYNNEI. CDR3 protein: CASSATGGNQPQHF. CDR3 coding DNA: TGTGCCAGCAGTGCAACAGGGGGCAATCAGCCCCAGCATTTT.

V usage is TRBV14 and J usage is TRBJ2-7; 8 nucleotides align to TRBD1. The germline gives CDR1 SGHDN, CDR2 FVKESK. With V trimmed by 3 bases and J by 2 bases, 21 bases remained unmatched. The CDR3 spans 20 residues. CDR3 amino acids: CASSQSYRGTGSTIAYEQYF. Here the CDR3 DNA reads TGTGCCAGCAGCCAGAGTTACAGGGGGACCGGGAGTACGATTGCCTACGAGCAGTACTTC.

The chain carries TRBV2 and TRBJ2-7, with D possibly TRBD1 on 6 matching bases. Germline CDR1 and CDR2: SNHLY and FYNNEI. Trimming took 3 bases from V and 5 from J, leaving 14 bases between them. The CDR3 is made up of 14 amino acids. The CDR3 nucleotides are TGTGCCAGCAGTGAGCACAGGGCTATGGACGAGCAGTACTTC. Translated, it gives CASSEHRAMDEQYF.

The J gene is TRBJ2-7, the V gene TRBV5-1, with no clear D. This CDR3 spans 14 amino acids. CDR1 is SGHRS and CDR2 is YFSETQ in the germline V gene. V was shortened by 2 bases and J by 2 bases, with 11 bases between the two germline ends. Here the CDR3 reads CASSFSQRAYEQYF. The CDR3 coding sequence is TGCGCCAGCAGCTTCTCACAGAGAGCCTACGAGCAGTACTTC.

The rearrangement joins TRBV6-1 to TRBJ1-2; maybe TRBD1 (6 bases). Germline lookup yields CDR1 MNHNS and CDR2 SASEGT. CDR3 length equals 14 residues. V gave up 0 bases and J gave up 6 bases, with 11 bases separating them. In DNA, the CDR3 is TGTGCCAGCAGTGAAGCTTCACAGGGTCATGGCTACACCTTC. Translated, it gives CASSEASQGHGYTF.